This TCR beta chain was found in a study of blood T cell repertoires in COVID-19. Study-level background: The United States, Italy and Spain were the sources of the acute and convalescent COVID-19 samples. T cells, B-cell-depleted T cells, or PBMCs provided the cDNA or gDNA that served as material.

Assay: immunoSEQ multiplex PCR; the TCRdb copy retains only in-frame clones and omits some. Of 120,000 to 150,000 clones in the sample, 85% to 90% were seen once. The V gene end was trimmed by 6 bases and the J gene end by 5 bases; junction bases not matched to a gene: 8. The length of the CDR3 is 15 residues. Germline V gene data show CDR1 as MNHNY and CDR2 as SVGAGI (reference sequence). J is TRBJ1-2 and V is TRBV6-6; TRBD1 matches at 11 bases. The sequenced sample was peripheral blood. The receptor was derived from a woman in her forties or fifties with active or convalescent COVID-19. CDR3 sequence (DNA): TGTGCCAGCAGGGAACCGGGACAGGGGGTGTATGGCTACACCTTC. Its protein product is CASREPGQGVYGYTF.